These 14 T cell receptor beta chains were all obtained from the same sample, sequenced in a study of cytomegalovirus exposure and HLA in healthy donors. Only in-frame clones appear in the TCRdb table, and some are missing; sequencing was by immunoSEQ multiplex PCR. The table includes roughly 68,000 clones, under 96% detected once. The sequencing sample was made of PBMCs. These receptors were obtained from a woman aged 18-35 years in good health and CMV-seropositive.

The chain links TRBV5-1 to TRBJ1-4; 11 bases map to TRBD1. Trimming at V came to 4 bases and at J to 1 base, leaving 6 bases not matched to a gene. From germline, CDR1 is SGHRS and CDR2 YFSETQ. The CDR3 has 17 residues. CDR3 coding DNA: TGCGCCAGCAGCACTGGACAGGGGGCGGTAACTAATGAAAAACTGTTTTTT. Translation gives CASSTGQGAVTNEKLFF.

The chain combines TRBV5-1 with TRBJ2-3; 9 nucleotides agree with TRBD2. Per the germline V gene, CDR1 is SGHRS and CDR2 is YFSETQ. This CDR3 has 16 amino acids. V trimming: 4 bases; J trimming: 3 bases; junction bases outside the gene matches: 9. The CDR3 reads CASSTGSGSRTDTQYF. The CDR3, as DNA: TGCGCCAGCAGCACCGGTAGCGGGAGTCGGACAGATACGCAGTATTTT.

This chain connects TRBV28 to TRBJ2-1; 7 positions match TRBD1. The junction had 8 bases not matched to a gene; V was cut back by 2 bases and J by 1 base. This CDR3 is 17 amino acids long. Germline loops: CDR1 MDHEN, CDR2 SYDVKM. The CDR3 bases are TGTGCCAGCAGTTTAGGCCGCGTGACAGGGTCCTACAATGAGCAGTTCTTC. It codes for CASSLGRVTGSYNEQFF.

The V and J genes are TRBV7-8 and TRBJ2-7; 14 bases fit TRBD2. The CDR3 consists of 15 residues. Germline trimming cut 5 bases from V and 9 bases from J; bases unmatched to any gene: 9. The V gene's germline CDR1 is SGHVS and CDR2 FQNEAQ. Here the CDR3 reads CASSKFGLAGGRQYF. The CDR3 region has the DNA TGTGCCAGCAGCAAATTCGGACTAGCGGGAGGTCGGCAGTACTTC. Variable domain in full (rest from reference TRBV7-8 and TRBJ2-7): GAGVSQSPRYKVAKRGQDVALRCDPISGHVSLFWYQQALGQGPEFLTYFQNEAQLDKSGLPSDRFFAERPEGSVSTLKIQRTQQEDSAVYLCASSKFGLAGGRQYFGPGTRLTVT.

This rearrangement joins TRBV7-8 to TRBJ1-2, with D uncertain. Trimming cost V 1 base and J 3 bases, with 3 bases left between them. This CDR3 has 12 amino acids. Per the germline V gene, CDR1 is SGHVS and CDR2 is FQNEAQ. CDR3 loop: CASSLDYYGYTF. The CDR3 DNA reads as TGTGCCAGCAGCTTAGACTACTATGGCTACACCTTC.

V is TRBV7-9 and J is TRBJ1-4; D uncertain. Germline V gives CDR1 SEHNR, CDR2 FQNEAQ (reference sequence). The CDR3 covers 16 residues. V was cut by 1 base and J by 0 bases, with 9 bases left in between. The CDR3 DNA sequence: TGTGCCAGCAGCTTAGTGGCCATTGCAACTAATGAAAAACTGTTTTTT. Its protein is CASSLVAIATNEKLFF.

The chain uses TRBV4-3 and TRBJ1-2; no reliable D call. The CDR3 is 17 residues long. V was cut by 0 bases and J by 0 bases, with 14 bases left in between. The V gene's germline CDR1 is LGHNA and CDR2 YSLEER. CDR3 in amino acids: CASSQDRRGQANYGYTF. CDR3 DNA: TGCGCCAGCAGCCAAGATCGGCGGGGTCAAGCTAACTATGGCTACACCTTC.

This rearrangement joins TRBV30 to TRBJ1-1; 8 nucleotides match TRBD1. V trimming: 4 bases; J trimming: 0 bases; junction bases outside the gene matches: 1. Germline V gives CDR1 GTSNPN, CDR2 SVGIG (reference sequence). The CDR3 totals 13 residues. The CDR3 here is CAWTDRVNTEAFF. In DNA form, the CDR3 reads TGTGCCTGGACGGACAGGGTGAACACTGAAGCTTTCTTT.

The gene calls are TRBV5-1 and TRBJ2-5; D may be TRBD2 (6 bases). Germline lookup yields CDR1 SGHRS and CDR2 YFSETQ. Trimming removed 1 base at V and 2 bases at J, with 12 bases between. This CDR3 is built from 15 residues. CDR3 sequence: CASSLLAQEQETQYF. The CDR3 nucleotides are TGCGCCAGCAGCTTGCTAGCGCAAGAACAAGAGACCCAGTACTTC.

V gene TRBV28 combines with J gene TRBJ2-1, with D possibly matching TRBD2 (5 bases). The ends were cut back, 3 bases at V and 1 base at J, with 7 bases in the middle. The CDR3 is 14 amino acids. The germline V gene has CDR1 MDHEN and CDR2 SYDVKM. The CDR3 sequence: CASSFPGSYNEQFF. The CDR3 nucleotides read TGTGCCAGCAGTTTCCCGGGGTCCTACAATGAGCAGTTCTTC.

This clone was found once. The rearrangement joins TRBV14 to TRBJ2-1, with TRBD1 matching 8 bases. CDR1 and CDR2 from the germline V gene are SGHDN and FVKESK. The ends lost 6 bases at V and 5 bases at J; junction bases unmatched: 9. The CDR3 totals 15 residues. As DNA, the CDR3 is TGTGCCAGCAGTCACAGGGGGTGGTATGACAATGAGCAGTTCTTC. As protein: CASSHRGWYDNEQFF.

V and J are TRBV11-2 and TRBJ2-1; 8 positions match TRBD2. This CDR3 is 14 amino acids long. Trimming cost V 5 bases and J 5 bases; bases outside gene matches: 5. CDR1 is SGHAT, CDR2 FQNNGV, per germline. The CDR3 region is CASSPTSGNNEQFF. The CDR3 DNA is TGTGCCAGCAGCCCTACTAGCGGTAACAATGAGCAGTTCTTC.

The chain recombines TRBV15 with TRBJ2-5, with 8 bases identical to TRBD1. Germline CDR1 and CDR2: LNHNV and YYDKDF (reference sequence). The V segment lost 3 bases and the J segment 10 bases; nucleotides outside the gene matches: 13. The CDR3 extends over 15 amino acids. CDR3 sequence: CATSRGRQGALVQYF. CDR3 sequence (DNA): TGTGCCACCAGCAGGGGGCGGCAGGGGGCGTTGGTCCAGTACTTC.

V is TRBV9 and J is TRBJ1-5; D is possibly TRBD1 (6 bases). V lost 4 bases and J lost 2, with 13 bases in between. Germline CDR1 is SGDLS and CDR2 is YYNGEE. The CDR3 has 15 residues. Here the CDR3 reads CASSLGGAGNQPQHF. CDR3 nucleotide sequence: TGTGCCAGCAGCCTGGGGGGGGCCGGCAATCAGCCCCAGCATTTT.